This TCR beta chain is drawn from a study of control samples from healthy donors and cancer patients. Clones were sequenced by immunoSEQ multiplex PCR, and TCRdb holds only the in-frame ones, with some missing. The sample comprises roughly 120,000 clones, approximately 91% of which are singletons, and less than 9% rests with the top ten. The sample taken for sequencing was blood. This TCR came from a woman in her late teens or twenties in good health.

DNA for the CDR3: TGTGCCAGCAGCCCCCTGGGGGCCAGGGATGAAAAACTGTTTTTT. Translation gives CASSPLGARDEKLFF. V is TRBV5-6 and J is TRBJ1-4; tentative D call: TRBD1 (6 bases). V was pared by 4 bases and J by 6 bases, with 16 bases between. Germline assignment: CDR1 SGHDT and CDR2 YYEEEE. There are 15 residues in the CDR3. Using reference TRBV5-6 and TRBJ1-4 for the parts outside the CDR3, the full variable domain is DAGVTQSPTHLIKTRGQQVTLRCSPKSGHDTVSWYQQALGQGPQFIFQYYEEEERQRGNFPDRFSGHQFPNYSSELNVNALLLGDSALYLCASSPLGARDEKLFFGSGTQLSVL.